The entry that follows covers one T cell receptor (beta chain) sequence. The antigen is undetermined. This entry comes from a study of cytomegalovirus exposure and HLA in healthy donors. General study points: Earlier findings revealed that most TCR beta V segments proved productive either about 90% or about 30% of the time. The number of N-insertions in an Asian-associated ancestry cluster was reportedly below the 666-donor mean in a later analysis. Common viral pathogens seemed, in a later analysis, to connect with several of the most significant clusters. When analyzed later, the rates of TCR association showed variation by HLA locus, with DRB1 the most and HLA-C the fewest.

The PCR contained 60 Vbeta and 13 Jbeta primers. Profiling relied on immunoSEQ multiplex PCR, and the TCRdb table lists in-frame clones only, not all of them. This table holds some 160,000 clones, approximately 80% found once. The germline V gene encodes CDR1 SNHLY and CDR2 FYNNEI. V lost 6 bases and J lost 2; bases outside the gene matches: 13. The CDR3 runs 17 residues. The J gene is TRBJ2-1, the V gene TRBV2, with TRBD1 identical over 7 bases. Sequencing was carried out using PBMCs. The TCR comes from a woman in her twenties or thirties in good health and CMV-seronegative. CDR3 coding DNA: TGTGCCAGCAGACCACCCAACAGGGGTGTAACCTACAATGAGCAGTTCTTC. Translation gives CASRPPNRGVTYNEQFF.